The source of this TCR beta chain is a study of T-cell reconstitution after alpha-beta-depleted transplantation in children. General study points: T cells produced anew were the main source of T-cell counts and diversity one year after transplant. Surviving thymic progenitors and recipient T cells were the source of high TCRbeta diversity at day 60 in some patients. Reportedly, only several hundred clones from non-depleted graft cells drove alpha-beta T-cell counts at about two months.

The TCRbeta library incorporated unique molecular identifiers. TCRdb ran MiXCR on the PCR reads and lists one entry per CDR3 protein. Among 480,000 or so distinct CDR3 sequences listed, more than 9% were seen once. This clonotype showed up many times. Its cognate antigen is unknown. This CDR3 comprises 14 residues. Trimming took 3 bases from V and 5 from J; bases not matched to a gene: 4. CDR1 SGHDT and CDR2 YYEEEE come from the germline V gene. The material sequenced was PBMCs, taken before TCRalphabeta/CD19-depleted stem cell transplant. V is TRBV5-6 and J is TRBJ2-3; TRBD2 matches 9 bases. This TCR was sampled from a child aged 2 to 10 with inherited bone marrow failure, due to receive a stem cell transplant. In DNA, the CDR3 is TGTGCCAGCAGCTCGGCGGGAGGGGTAGATACGCAGTATTTT. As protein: CASSSAGGVDTQYF.